The 23 T cell receptor beta chains presented below share a single source sample, sequenced in a study of beta chain features in type 1 diabetes. Study results and caveats: Type 1 diabetes patients had TCRB CDR3s that were shorter (moderately but significantly so) in all four CD4+ subsets.

These receptors lack a known antigen. The authors reverse transcribed all of the isolated RNA, so sequencing captured expressed TCRB transcripts. Clones were sequenced by immunoSEQ multiplex PCR, and TCRdb holds only the in-frame ones, with some missing. The sample consists of 630,000 or so clones, roughly 13% of them appearing once. The sample consisted of naive CD4+ T cells from blood. The receptor source for this set is a man aged 18 to 30 with type 1 diabetes.

This clone was observed a few times. The V call is TRBV27, the J call TRBJ2-5, with D possibly TRBD1 on 5 matching bases. Between the trimmed V and J ends, which lost 2 bases and 5 bases, there was a span of 9 bases. From germline, CDR1 is MNHEY and CDR2 SMNVEV (reference sequence). The CDR3 totals 13 residues. CDR3 coding DNA: TGTGCCAGCAGTTTAAAGGGGATCGAGACCCAGTACTTC. Its protein is CASSLKGIETQYF.

There are a few counts of this clone. Other DNA sequences of this sample code for an identical CDR3. The chain joins TRBV2 to TRBJ2-1; weak D call: TRBD1 (5 bases). V lost 3 bases and J lost 4, with 7 bases in between. Germline-derived CDR1 and CDR2 are SNHLY and FYNNEI. This CDR3 contains 13 residues. The CDR3 DNA is TGTGCCAGCAGTGAGGACACATACAATGAGCAGTTCTTC. This sequence encodes CASSEDTYNEQFF.

The J gene is TRBJ2-3, the V gene TRBV28; tentative D call: TRBD1 (6 bases). V dropped 2 bases and J dropped 6 bases, with 12 bases sitting between them. The CDR3 consists of 14 residues. Germline loops: CDR1 MDHEN, CDR2 SYDVKM. CDR3 DNA: TGTGCCAGCAGTTTACCTACAGGGCGGGATACGCAGTATTTT. It specifies CASSLPTGRDTQYF.

This clone was seen a handful of times. This CDR3 is CAWSVSLEQYF. The CDR3 DNA reads as TGTGCCTGGAGTGTAAGCTTGGAGCAGTACTTC. V and J are TRBV30 and TRBJ2-7, with no clear D. The V gene lost 0 bases and the J gene lost 7 bases, with 7 bases spanning the gap. CDR3 size: 11 residues. In germline, CDR1 is GTSNPN, CDR2 SVGIG (reference sequence).

Only a few counts were recorded for this clone. The chain links TRBV25-1 to TRBJ2-1, with D perhaps TRBD1 (6 bases). Trimming cost V 7 bases and J 4 bases, with 11 bases left between them. The CDR3 contains 13 residues. Germline lookup yields CDR1 MGHDK and CDR2 SYGVNS. CDR3 coding DNA: TGTGCCAGCACCGCAAGGGGGTACAATGAGCAGTTCTTC. Encoded protein: CASTARGYNEQFF.

This chain's CDR3 is CASSYMGTSVYEQYF. DNA of the CDR3: TGTGCCAGCAGTTACATGGGGACTAGTGTTTACGAGCAGTACTTC. This chain uses TRBV6-5 with TRBJ2-7; TRBD2 matches at 8 bases. CDR1 MNHEY and CDR2 SVGAGI come from the germline V gene. The CDR3 consists of 15 residues. J gave up 4 bases and V 2 bases, and 7 bases lay outside the gene matches.

The chain links TRBV7-2 to TRBJ2-7, with 7 bases that match TRBD2. V was clipped by 0 bases and J by 2 bases; unmatched bases: 10. The CDR3 is 17 residues long. Germline loops: CDR1 SGHTA, CDR2 FQGNSA. The CDR3 region is CASSLATRAGKTYEQYF. The CDR3 DNA sequence: TGTGCCAGCAGCTTAGCGACCCGAGCGGGGAAAACCTACGAGCAGTACTTC.

This chain uses TRBV5-1 with TRBJ2-3, with D unclear. The CDR3 runs 13 residues. Trimming removed 4 bases from V and 5 bases from J, with 11 bases in between. In germline, CDR1 is SGHRS, CDR2 YFSETQ. The CDR3 region has the DNA TGCGCCAGCAGCCCCCTGGTGGAAGATACGCAGTATTTT. It encodes CASSPLVEDTQYF.

A word on this clone: At one end the junction does not follow the germline gene, possibly because of a read error. V is TRBV7-7 and J is TRBJ2-7; 8 nucleotides align to TRBD1. CDR3 length: 16 residues. Germline V gene sequence: CDR1 SSHAT, CDR2 FNYEAQ (reference sequence). CDR3 residues: CASSLGPGQGNVEQYF. The CDR3 bases are TGTGCTAGCAGCTTAGGCCCTGGACAGGGTAATGTGGAGCAGTACTTC.

This clone has more than one count but fewer than ten. The chain has TRBV6-5 and TRBJ2-7; D not resolved. The germline V gene encodes CDR1 MNHEY and CDR2 SVGAGI. With 0 bases removed from V and 3 bases from J, the gap between germline ends came to 12 bases. CDR3 length equals 15 residues. CDR3 sequence reads: CASSYSRVQGYEQYF. CDR3 nucleotide sequence: TGTGCCAGCAGTTACTCAAGGGTACAAGGCTACGAGCAGTACTTC.

This sequence joins TRBV9 and TRBJ2-3; the D is unclear. Germline V gene lookup returns CDR1 SGDLS and CDR2 YYNGEE. The CDR3 extends over 12 amino acids. V lost 4 bases and J 5 bases, leaving 8 bases between the germline ends. Here the CDR3 DNA reads TGTGCCAGCAGCCCGCACTTAGATACGCAGTATTTT. This gives the protein CASSPHLDTQYF.

This clone came up a few times. V is TRBV28 and J is TRBJ2-6; no clear D. The CDR3 runs to 15 residues. CDR1 and CDR2 (germline): MDHEN, SYDVKM. V lost 7 bases, J lost 1 base, and 11 bases lay in between. CDR3 sequence reads: CASTPLGSGANVLTF. The CDR3, as DNA: TGTGCCAGCACCCCTTTGGGGTCTGGGGCCAACGTCCTGACTTTC.

This chain uses TRBV23-1 with TRBJ2-7; 8 nucleotides match TRBD1. TRBV23-1 is assigned to the ORF class and has an uncertain function. Trimming at V came to 3 bases and at J to 2 bases, leaving 6 bases not matched to a gene. The CDR3 is 15 residues long. The CDR3 DNA reads TGCGCCAGCAGTCATCCACAGGGGGACCCCTACGAGCAGTACTTC. It specifies CASSHPQGDPYEQYF.

The V and J genes are TRBV2 and TRBJ1-5; a weak D match, TRBD1 (6 bases). CDR1 and CDR2 (germline): SNHLY, FYNNEI. Between the trimmed V and J ends, which lost 2 bases and 6 bases, there was a span of 11 bases. This CDR3 has 14 residues. In DNA, the CDR3 is TGTGCCAGCAGTGAACTACAGGGTGTTCAGCCCCAGCATTTT. This encodes CASSELQGVQPQHF. Variable domain in full (rest from reference TRBV2 and TRBJ1-5): EPEVTQTPSHQVTQMGQEVILRCVPISNHLYFYWYRQILGQKVEFLVSFYNNEISEKSEIFDDQFSVERPDGSNFTLKIRSTKLEDSAMYFCASSELQGVQPQHFGDGTRLSIL.

This clone appeared a few times. The rearrangement joins TRBV18 to TRBJ2-7; D may match TRBD1 or TRBD2 (5 bases each). In germline, CDR1 is KGHSH, CDR2 LQKENI. The CDR3 sequence is 15 residues long. Trimming pared 1 base from V and 0 bases from J, leaving 10 bases between. CDR3 residues: CASSPLSGSSYEQYF. The CDR3 DNA reads as TGTGCCAGCTCACCACTATCAGGGAGCTCCTACGAGCAGTACTTC.

The J gene is TRBJ1-2, the V gene TRBV30, with D possibly being TRBD1 (5 bases). V gave up 0 bases and J gave up 4 bases, with 18 bases separating them. There are 16 residues in the CDR3. Looked up from germline, CDR1 is GTSNPN and CDR2 is SVGIG (reference sequence). The CDR3 nucleotides read TGTGCCTGGAGTGTTTGGGAGGCAGGCGGGGCCTATGGCTACACCTTC. Amino acid sequence: CAWSVWEAGGAYGYTF.

A remark on this clone: Other DNA sequences of this sample code for an identical CDR3. The J gene is TRBJ1-5, the V gene TRBV28; no definite D call. The V and J ends lost 5 bases and 4 bases respectively, with 3 bases between them. The V gene's germline CDR1 is MDHEN and CDR2 SYDVKM. CDR3 length equals 11 residues. The CDR3 here is CASSPNQPQHF. The CDR3 DNA reads as TGTGCCAGCAGTCCAAATCAGCCCCAGCATTTT.

This clone turned up a few times. The V call is TRBV7-2, the J call TRBJ2-5; the D gene is possibly TRBD1 (6 bases). The CDR3 is 14 amino acids. CDR1 SGHTA and CDR2 FQGNSA come from the germline V gene. V lost 8 bases to trimming and J lost 1 base, with 14 bases between them. The CDR3 loop reads CASASQGIQETQYF. The CDR3 DNA reads TGTGCCAGCGCCTCCCAGGGGATCCAAGAGACCCAGTACTTC. The complete variable domain, with remaining parts taken from reference TRBV7-2 and TRBJ2-5, reads GAGVSQSPSNKVTEKGKDVELRCDPISGHTALYWYRQSLGQGLEFLIYFQGNSAPDKSGLPSDRFSAERTGGSVSTLTIQRTQQEDSAVYLCASASQGIQETQYFGPGTRLLVL.

This chain links TRBV5-4 with TRBJ2-5, with D perhaps TRBD2 (6 bases). The CDR3 extends over 15 amino acids. From germline, CDR1 is SGHNT and CDR2 YYREEE (reference sequence). V gave up 7 bases and J gave up 5 bases, with 21 bases separating them. The CDR3 region is CASAPAEGYTETQYF. CDR3 in DNA: TGTGCCAGCGCCCCAGCGGAGGGATATACGGAGACCCAGTACTTC.

The chain has TRBV19 and TRBJ2-2, with D maybe TRBD1 (5 bases). Germline V CDR1 and CDR2: LNHDA, SQIVND (reference sequence). The V and J ends lost 5 bases and 1 base respectively, with 8 bases between them. CDR3 length: 14 amino acids. This CDR3 reads CASSGQGNTGELFF. Here the CDR3 DNA reads TGTGCCAGTAGTGGACAAGGGAACACCGGGGAGCTGTTTTTT.

The chain has TRBV5-6 and TRBJ2-7; 7 nucleotides match TRBD2. J was trimmed by 2 bases and V by 4 bases; bases with no gene match: 6. The germline V gene encodes CDR1 SGHDT and CDR2 YYEEEE. This CDR3 has 14 amino acids. In DNA, the CDR3 is TGTGCCAGCAGCGAGGCGCTAGCGGCCTACGAGCAGTACTTC. This sequence encodes CASSEALAAYEQYF.

This clone was detected only a few times. The chain uses TRBV2 and TRBJ2-5, with D maybe TRBD1 (6 bases). Germline CDR1 and CDR2: SNHLY and FYNNEI. CDR3 length: 13 residues. The ends were cut back, 3 bases at V and 5 bases at J, with 10 bases in the middle. Written as DNA, the CDR3 is TGTGCCAGCAGTGAGGGGGCCTGGGAGACCCAGTACTTC. Translated: CASSEGAWETQYF. The whole variable domain, filled in from reference TRBV2 and TRBJ2-5, reads EPEVTQTPSHQVTQMGQEVILRCVPISNHLYFYWYRQILGQKVEFLVSFYNNEISEKSEIFDDQFSVERPDGSNFTLKIRSTKLEDSAMYFCASSEGAWETQYFGPGTRLLVL.

CDR3 residues: CASSTLLAGGSTGELFF. The CDR3 coding sequence is TGTGCCAGCAGCACCCTACTAGCGGGGGGTAGCACCGGGGAGCTGTTTTTT. The V and J genes are TRBV7-9 and TRBJ2-2; TRBD2 agrees at 12 bases. The ends lost 5 bases at V and 4 bases at J; junction bases unmatched: 8. The CDR3 length is 17 residues. Germline-derived CDR1 and CDR2 are SEHNR and FQNEAQ (reference sequence).